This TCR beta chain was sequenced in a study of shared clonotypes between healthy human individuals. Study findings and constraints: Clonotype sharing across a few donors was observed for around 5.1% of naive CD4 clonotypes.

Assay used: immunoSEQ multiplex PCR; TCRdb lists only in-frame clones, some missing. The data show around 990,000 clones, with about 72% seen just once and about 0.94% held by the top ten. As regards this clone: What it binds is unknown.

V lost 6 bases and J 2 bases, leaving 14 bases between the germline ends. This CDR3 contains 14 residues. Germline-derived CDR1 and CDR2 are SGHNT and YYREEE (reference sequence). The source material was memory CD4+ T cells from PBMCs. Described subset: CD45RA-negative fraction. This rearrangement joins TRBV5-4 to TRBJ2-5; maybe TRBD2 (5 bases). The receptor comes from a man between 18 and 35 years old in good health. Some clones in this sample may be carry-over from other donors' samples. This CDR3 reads CASTPTGKQETQYF. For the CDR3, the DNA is TGTGCCAGCACCCCGACCGGGAAACAAGAGACCCAGTACTTC.